This record concerns one T cell receptor beta chain sequence. Its target is unknown. Germline V CDR1 and CDR2: SGHAT, FQNNGV. The CDR3 consists of 17 residues. Trimming cost V 6 bases and J 0 bases; bases outside gene matches: 3. The data originate from a study of cytomegalovirus exposure and HLA in healthy donors. Clones were read by immunoSEQ multiplex PCR, and TCRdb kept only the in-frame ones, dropping some. The sample records more than 45,000 clones, roughly 94% being singletons. Regarding the study as a whole: The authors enumerated 150 to 200 TCR beta chains as linked to cytomegalovirus. It was reportedly the case that the classifier diagnosed cytomegalovirus status with high specificity and sensitivity. The finding came from a later analysis; first-cohort TCR clusters tended to co-occur in the 130 or so validation repertoires.

The sequencing sample was made of PBMCs. J is TRBJ2-2 and V is TRBV11-2, with 14 bases aligning to TRBD2. The clonotype was recovered from a man aged 18 to 35 in good health and CMV-seronegative. CDR3 in DNA: TGTGCCAGCAGTGGGACTAGCGGGGGCTCGAACACCGGGGAGCTGTTTTTT. Its protein product is CASSGTSGGSNTGELFF.